Listed below are T cell receptor beta chains from one sample, sequenced in a study of blood T cells in healthy people across ages. TCRdb re-called the 5' RACE reads with MiXCR, one entry per CDR3 protein. The profile covers about 800,000 distinct CDR3 sequences, with 25% appearing a single time and approximately 3.7% taken by the ten largest. This sample also appeared in a second study, on T cells of mothers and their children.

Source material: blood. The receptors originated from a boy under 18 in good health. The CDR3 runs from the conserved cysteine through the conserved F or W.

cdr3_aa j_call v_call
CATSDLTGGIIDEQFF TRBJ2-1 TRBV24-1
CASSLSISGGETQYF TRBJ2-5 TRBV27
CASSLAGQGRDYGYTF TRBJ1-2 TRBV28
CASSLLRTANTEAFF TRBJ1-1 TRBV13
CASSQGTYTGELFF TRBJ2-2 TRBV6-5
CASSLALGCEQYF TRBJ2-7 TRBV12-3/TRBV12-4
CASSLQRTQYF TRBJ2-3 TRBV28
CASSPLPQTGANYGYTF TRBJ1-2 TRBV4-3
CSVVPGLGIGETQYF TRBJ2-5 TRBV29-1
CASSLVDWNEQYF TRBJ2-7 TRBV5-1
CASSNRDRDTGELFF TRBJ2-2 TRBV28
CASSSTGLHRNIEQYF TRBJ2-7 TRBV5-4
CTSGTSVSYEQYF . TRBV7-9
CATNRDKGYEQYF TRBJ2-7 TRBV15
CASSLAAMETQYF TRBJ2-5 TRBV11-2
CATSENGGEGITDTQYF TRBJ2-3 TRBV24-1
CASSFIVMIPASTDTQNF TRBJ2-3 TRBV28
CASSQGRGAVETQYF TRBJ2-5 TRBV4-3
CASSLSGLGANEQYF . TRBV27
CANSQEAGGAYEQYF TRBJ2-7 TRBV4-3
CASSQGLLARAEEQYF TRBJ2-7 TRBV14
CASSYSTGLSSYEQYF TRBJ2-7 TRBV4-2
CASSLTVGTYEQYF . TRBV5-1
CASSLSLAGGETQYF TRBJ2-5 TRBV5-1
CSARDGRGNIQYF TRBJ2-4 TRBV20-1
CASSLLDVGRNQPQHF TRBJ1-5 TRBV5-6
CASSLEARNEQFF TRBJ2-1 TRBV7-2
CASNDYPNTDTQYF TRBJ2-3 TRBV28
CASSRGTSEDEQFF . TRBV21-1
CASRLDRGNEQFF TRBJ2-1 TRBV27
CASSEGSGTGVGDTQYF TRBJ2-3 TRBV28
CASSRKGTSANYGYTF TRBJ1-2 TRBV4-1
CASSPPFWPNNYGYTF TRBJ1-2 TRBV5-6
CASSFQREVGETQYF TRBJ2-5 TRBV27
CASRPLGRLTEAFF TRBJ1-1 TRBV28
CASSPSAEGPSFWETQYF TRBJ2-5 TRBV9
CASSLASRDRLLLGREGLETQYF TRBJ2-5 TRBV5-1
CASRFGRVNTEAFF TRBJ1-1 TRBV5-6